Listed below are T cell receptor beta chains from one sample, sequenced in a study of regulatory T cells in long-lasting Graves disease. One entry per CDR3 protein, called by TCRdb with MiXCR from the multiplex PCR reads. The sample has fewer than 550,000 distinct CDR3 sequences, around a fifth seen once. This material consisted of peripheral blood mononuclear cells (PBMCs), taken when the disease was refractory, from a patient treated with antithyroid drugs. These receptors were collected from a female donor with Graves disease. The CDR3 runs from the conserved cysteine through the conserved F or W. The D gene is left open where the match is weak. Clone sizes are given selectively: once, few, many, or a class where the clone is expanded.

V: TRBV20-1
J: TRBJ2-3
size: NA
D: NA
DNA: TGCAGTGCTGGAGCCAGCACAGATACGCAGTATTTT
CDR3: CSAGASTDTQYF

V: TRBV27
J: TRBJ1-3
size: NA
D: NA
DNA: TGTGCCAGCAAACCGGACGAATACTCTGGAAACACCATATATTTT
CDR3: CASKPDEYSGNTIYF

V: TRBV30
J: TRBJ1-1
size: many
D: NA
DNA: TGTGCCTGGAGTCCCACGGCGGCTGAAGCTTTCTTT
CDR3: CAWSPTAAEAFF

V: TRBV4-1
J: TRBJ2-7
size: NA
D: TRBD2
DNA: TGCGCCAGCAGCCAAGGCGGGAGATGGAGAGAGCAGTACTTC
CDR3: CASSQGGRWREQYF

V: TRBV27
J: TRBJ2-7
size: few
D: TRBD1
DNA: TGTGCCAGCAGTCCCTGGACAGGGGGCGTTTACGAGCAGTACTTC
CDR3: CASSPWTGGVYEQYF

V: TRBV6-1
J: TRBJ1-2
size: few
D: NA
DNA: TGTGCCAGCACGCAGAGGGGAGCAGGTATTAGCTATGGCTACACCTTC
CDR3: CASTQRGAGISYGYTF

V: TRBV19
J: TRBJ1-1
size: few
D: NA
DNA: TGTGCCAGTAGTTTCCACCGGACAGTAAACACTGAAGCTTTCTTT
CDR3: CASSFHRTVNTEAFF

V: TRBV28
J: TRBJ2-7
size: many
D: NA
DNA: TGTGCCAGCAGTTTAAGTACACGGCAGTACTTC
CDR3: CASSLSTRQYF

V: TRBV9
J: TRBJ1-3
size: NA
D: TRBD1
DNA: TGTGCCAGCAGCGTAGCCGGTAAACAGGGGACGAGCTCTGGAAACACCATATATTTT
CDR3: CASSVAGKQGTSSGNTIYF

V: TRBV27
J: TRBJ1-2
size: NA
D: TRBD1
DNA: TGTGCCAGCAGTAAGACAGGGGGCGTGGGCTACACCTTC
CDR3: CASSKTGGVGYTF

V: TRBV12-3/TRBV12-4
J: TRBJ1-4
size: many
D: NA
DNA: TGTGCCAGCAGTCTTCTTCTAAAAGCGGAAAAACTGTTTTTT
CDR3: CASSLLLKAEKLFF

V: TRBV12-3/TRBV12-4
J: TRBJ1-2
size: many
D: TRBD1
DNA: TGTGCCAGCCGACAGGGGGCGCCGGGCTACACCTTC
CDR3: CASRQGAPGYTF

V: TRBV27
J: TRBJ2-7
size: many
D: TRBD2
DNA: TGTGCCAGCAGTACGCCGGGACTAGCGGGGGGGCCTGGTTACGAGCAGTACTTC
CDR3: CASSTPGLAGGPGYEQYF

V: TRBV29-1
J: TRBJ2-2
size: many
D: NA
DNA: TGCAGCGTTGCCAGGGCGAACACCGGGGAGCTGTTTTTT
CDR3: CSVARANTGELFF

V: TRBV28
J: TRBJ1-5
size: once
D: TRBD1
DNA: TGTGCCACCATGAGACAGGGACGCAATCAGCCCCAGCATTTT
CDR3: CATMRQGRNQPQHF

V: TRBV28
J: TRBJ1-4
size: many
D: TRBD1
DNA: TGTGCCAGCAGGCCGACAGGGGCTGGAAAACTGTTTTTT
CDR3: CASRPTGAGKLFF

V: TRBV7-3
J: TRBJ1-1
size: many
D: NA
DNA: TGTGCCAGCAGCTTAACAGGCGGTGGGCCTGAAGCTTTCTTT
CDR3: CASSLTGGGPEAFF

V: TRBV19
J: TRBJ2-7
size: NA
D: TRBD1
DNA: TGTGCCAGTAGCCGGGACAGGGCTCCCTACGAGCAGTACTTC
CDR3: CASSRDRAPYEQYF

V: TRBV11-2
J: TRBJ1-1
size: many
D: NA
DNA: TGTGCCAGCAATAAAGGAAGAGGAGCCAGGCCGATCACTGAAGCTTTCTTT
CDR3: CASNKGRGARPITEAFF

V: TRBV11-2
J: TRBJ1-2
size: NA
D: NA
DNA: TGTGCCTGCAGCCCCCTTTGGTGGGAAGGCTACGCCTTC
CDR3: CACSPLWWEGYAF

V: TRBV10-3
J: TRBJ2-3
size: NA
D: TRBD1
DNA: TGTGCCATCAGTGAGCCCCGGGACAGCAACACAGATACGCAGTATTTT
CDR3: CAISEPRDSNTDTQYF

V: TRBV20-1
J: TRBJ2-2
size: NA
D: TRBD2
DNA: TGCAGTGCTAGAGGACTAGCGCAGAACACCGGGGAGCTGTTTTTT
CDR3: CSARGLAQNTGELFF

V: TRBV28
J: TRBJ2-7
size: many
D: NA
DNA: TGTGCCAGCAGTTTTCGGGGTCGGGCCGAGAACGAGCAGTACTTC
CDR3: CASSFRGRAENEQYF

V: TRBV10-3
J: TRBJ2-2
size: NA
D: NA
DNA: TGTGCCGTCAGTCGGGACTGGGGGAACACCGGGGAGCTGTTTTTT
CDR3: CAVSRDWGNTGELFF

V: TRBV6-5
J: TRBJ1-1
size: many
D: TRBD1
DNA: TGTGCCAGCAGTTACAGTTTTTGGACAGGGGGGAACATGAACACTGAAGCTTTCTTT
CDR3: CASSYSFWTGGNMNTEAFF

V: TRBV2
J: TRBJ2-4
size: many
D: NA
DNA: TGTGCCAGCAGTCGTGAAGGGGGATCCATTCAGTACTTC
CDR3: CASSREGGSIQYF

V: TRBV6-1
J: TRBJ2-7
size: many
D: TRBD1
DNA: TGTGCCAGCTCTGGGACAGGGGGACTCTACGAGCAGTACTTC
CDR3: CASSGTGGLYEQYF

V: TRBV30
J: TRBJ1-2
size: NA
D: NA
DNA: TGTGCCTGGAGTGTCCAGCCCCATGGCTACACCTTC
CDR3: CAWSVQPHGYTF